This TCR beta chain appears in the sequencing data of a study of cytomegalovirus exposure and HLA in healthy donors. Amplification used 60 Vbeta primers and 13 Jbeta primers. Clones were read by immunoSEQ multiplex PCR, and TCRdb kept only the in-frame ones, dropping some. The sample comprises over 150,000 clones, about two thirds of which are singletons, and around 4.3% rests with the top ten. This clone was seen just once. The receptor was isolated from a woman in her late teens or twenties in good health and CMV-seropositive. Sample: PBMCs.

DNA of the CDR3: TGTGCCAGCAGTTACGGAGGGGTTACGAACACTGAAGCTTTCTTT. Its translation is CASSYGGVTNTEAFF. The rearrangement links TRBV6-5 to TRBJ1-1; D is perhaps TRBD1 (5 bases). Trimming took 2 bases from V and 1 from J, leaving 11 bases between them. Germline V gene sequence: CDR1 MNHEY, CDR2 SVGAGI. The CDR3 runs 15 residues.